This is a list of T cell receptor beta chains from one sample in a study of Graves' ophthalmopathy and Graves' hyperthyroidism. TCRdb reanalysed the multiplex PCR reads using MiXCR and keeps one entry per CDR3 protein. This repertoire shows hundreds of thousands of distinct CDR3 sequences, about 40% found once; its top ten account for over 2.5%. Sequencing was done on a sample of peripheral blood. The receptors derive from an adult man with Graves' ophthalmopathy. CDR3s include the opening cysteine and the closing phenylalanine or tryptophan. The D gene is left open where the match is weak. Clone size is given for some rows only: seen once, a few or many times, or a class if the clone is expanded.

v_gene	d_gene	abundance	j_gene	CDR3nt	CDR3aa
TRBV11-2	-	many	TRBJ1-2	TGTGCCAGCAGCTTAGCTGGCGGAGTCTATGGCTACACCTTC	CASSLAGGVYGYTF
TRBV24-1	-	many	TRBJ2-2	TGTGCCACCAGTGAACCAGGTTTCCCTGAGGGCGGGGAGCTGTTTTTT	CATSEPGFPEGGELFF
TRBV5-1	-	many	TRBJ1-1	TGCGCCAGCAGCTTAGCAGCGAGCTCGAACACTGAAGCTTTCTTT	CASSLAASSNTEAFF
TRBV9	-	-	TRBJ1-2	TGCGCCAGCAGCCAAGGCTCGTCGGGAGAAGGCTATGGCTACACCTTC	CASSQGSSGEGYGYTF
TRBV5-5	-	-	TRBJ1-5	TGTGCCAGCAGCTACATCCCGGGCACCGAGAATCAGCCCCAGCATTTT	CASSYIPGTENQPQHF
TRBV25-1	-	-	TRBJ1-4	TGCGCCAGCAGCCAGGTGCTGGGGTTTGGCGAACTGTTTTTT	CASSQVLGFGELFF
TRBV20-1	-	many	TRBJ1-5	TGCAGTGCTACATACAGGGCGGATCAGCCCCAGCATTTT	CSATYRADQPQHF
TRBV15	-	many	TRBJ1-5	TGTGCCACCAGCTATATGCTTAGCAATCAGCCCCAGCATTTT	CATSYMLSNQPQHF
TRBV30	-	few	TRBJ1-1	TGTGCCTGGCGACTTAACACTGAAGCTTTCTTT	CAWRLNTEAFF
TRBV19	-	many	TRBJ1-1	TGTGCCAGTAACGACGACAGACGCACTGAAGCTTTCTTT	CASNDDRRTEAFF
TRBV19	-	once	TRBJ2-6	TGTGCCAGTACAGGGTCAGTGTCTGGGGCCAACGTCCTGACTTTC	CASTGSVSGANVLTF
TRBV29-1	-	many	TRBJ2-7	TGCAGCGTTGAAGATCTAAAGGGTGGGGGCCACGAGCAGTACTTC	CSVEDLKGGGHEQYF
TRBV10-3	-	few	TRBJ2-7	TGTGCCAGCAGCGCCCGGAAGGGTAGGTACGAGCAGTACTTC	CASSARKGRYEQYF
TRBV20-1	TRBD1	many	TRBJ1-4	TGCAGTGCATCTACAGGGGAAGTACGGGAAAAACTGTTTTTT	CSASTGEVREKLFF
TRBV5-8	-	many	TRBJ2-7	TGTGCCAGCAGCTTGGTGGGGCCCCGTCAATCCTACGAGCAGTACTTC	CASSLVGPRQSYEQYF
TRBV2	-	many	TRBJ1-1	TGTGCCAGCAGTGAAGATTTGAGGGGAGTAGGCGCTGAAGCTTTCTTT	CASSEDLRGVGAEAFF
TRBV25-1	-	-	TRBJ1-4	TGTGCCAGCAGTGAATTTCGGGTTGAAAAACTGCTTTTT	CASSEFRVEKLLF
TRBV11-2	TRBD1	-	TRBJ1-2	TGTGCCAGCAGCGAGAGGGGGCACGATGGCTACACCTTC	CASSERGHDGYTF
TRBV11-2	TRBD1	once	TRBJ2-6	TGTGCCAGCAGCTCTGGGACAGGGATCACTGGGGCCAACGTCCTGACTTTC	CASSSGTGITGANVLTF
TRBV5-1	-	few	TRBJ2-2	TGCGCCAGCAGCTTAACCGACCCATCCGGGGATACCGGGGAGCTGTTTTTT	CASSLTDPSGDTGELFF
TRBV2	-	-	TRBJ2-2	TGTGCCAGCAGTGAATCTTACCCGAACACCGGGGAGCTGTTTTTT	CASSESYPNTGELFF
TRBV7-9	-	-	TRBJ1-2	TGTGCCAGCAGCTTAGGCCCAGCCCTTCAGCAGGGCTACACCTTC	CASSLGPALQQGYTF
TRBV7-2	-	-	TRBJ1-6	TGTGCCAGCAGCGCAAGGGGGTTCAATTCACCCCTCCACTTT	CASSARGFNSPLHF
TRBV3-1	TRBD1	few	TRBJ1-6	TGTGCCAGCAGCCCCGACGGGACAGGGGATTCACCCCTCCACTTT	CASSPDGTGDSPLHF
TRBV6-1	-	many	TRBJ1-4	TGTGCCAGCAGCCCGGACCGACTCCCCAGGGGTGAAAAACTGTTTTTT	CASSPDRLPRGEKLFF
TRBV7-2	TRBD1	many	TRBJ2-5	TGTGCCAGCAGCTCCGCCGGGACAGGGTCAAAGACCCAGTACTTC	CASSSAGTGSKTQYF
TRBV12-3/TRBV12-4	TRBD2	few	TRBJ2-2	TGTGCCAGCAGCCAAGACCCTAGCGGAGAGGTCACCGGGGAGCTGTTTTTT	CASSQDPSGEVTGELFF
TRBV20-1	TRBD2	many	TRBJ2-7	TGCAGTGCTAGAGATCAGGATAGCGGGGGGTACGAGCAGTACTTC	CSARDQDSGGYEQYF
TRBV20-1	TRBD1	many	TRBJ1-4	TGCAGTGCTAGAGGAAGGACAGGGGACGAAAAACTGTTTTTT	CSARGRTGDEKLFF
TRBV5-1	-	-	TRBJ2-7	TGCGCCAGCAGCTATACGGAACCCAACTCCTACGAGCAGTACTTC	CASSYTEPNSYEQYF
TRBV5-8	-	many	TRBJ2-7	TGTGCCAGCAGCTTGCAGGGATCGTACGAGCAGTACTTC	CASSLQGSYEQYF
TRBV19	TRBD2	few	TRBJ2-2	TGTGCCAGTAGTACCCGGGGACTAGCGGGGGGCGCGAGAACCGGGGAGCTGTTTTTT	CASSTRGLAGGARTGELFF
TRBV2	-	few	TRBJ2-7	TGTGCCAGCAGGAATTTACGGGGTGGCGAGCAGTACTTC	CASRNLRGGEQYF
TRBV19	TRBD2	few	TRBJ2-7	TGTGCCAGTAGTATCGGGGCTAGCGGGAGTTTCGAGCAGTACTTC	CASSIGASGSFEQYF
TRBV19	-	-	TRBJ2-7	TGTGCCAGTAGTACAAGGACGGGGGGCCACGAGCAGTACTTC	CASSTRTGGHEQYF
TRBV20-1	-	many	TRBJ2-5	TGCAGTGCTAGAGTACCCCGGACCCAAGAGACCCAGTACTTC	CSARVPRTQETQYF
TRBV29-1	-	many	TRBJ1-4	TGCAGCGTTGAAGGGGGCGCTGATGAAAAACTGTTTTTT	CSVEGGADEKLFF
TRBV6-1	TRBD2	-	TRBJ2-7	TGTGCCAGCAGTGAAGAGTCAGGCCGGGGGGGAGCCTACGAGCAGTACTTC	CASSEESGRGGAYEQYF
TRBV15	-	many	TRBJ1-5	TGTGCCACCAGCAGAGATCCCAGCAATCAGCCCCAGCATTTT	CATSRDPSNQPQHF
TRBV20-1	-	many	TRBJ1-2	TGCAGTGCCGCGCTCGGGGCCTATGGCTACACCTTC	CSAALGAYGYTF
TRBV7-8	TRBD1	many	TRBJ1-2	TGTGCCAGCAGCCAATTCTTTGACAGGGGCTATGGCTACACCTTC	CASSQFFDRGYGYTF
TRBV6-6	-	many	TRBJ2-2	TGTGCCAGCAGCAAGGGGACCGGGGAGCTGTTTTTT	CASSKGTGELFF
TRBV2	-	many	TRBJ1-1	TGTGCCAGCAGCCCCGGGAAGGGAACTGAAGCTTTCTTT	CASSPGKGTEAFF
TRBV10-2	TRBD1	-	TRBJ1-5	TGCGCCAGCAGTGAGTCGACAGGGAGGGACCAGCCCCAGCATTTT	CASSESTGRDQPQHF
TRBV25-1	-	-	TRBJ2-5	TGTGCCAGCAGTGGTTCCGCTCGGGAGACCCAGTACTTC	CASSGSARETQYF
TRBV29-1	-	few	TRBJ1-2	TGCAGCGGCCGTCAGGGCACCTATGGCTACACCTTC	CSGRQGTYGYTF
TRBV10-3	TRBD1	once	TRBJ1-6	TGTGCCAGCAGCCGGGACAGCAATTCACCCCTCTACTTT	CASSRDSNSPLYF
TRBV5-1	-	-	TRBJ2-5	TGTGCCAGCAGCTTAGTGAACTTAGGAGAGACCCCGTACTTC	CASSLVNLGETPYF
TRBV5-5	-	many	TRBJ2-7	TGCGCCAGCAGCTTGTGGGGTTCCTACGAGCAGTACTTC	CASSLWGSYEQYF
TRBV6-1	-	-	TRBJ1-6	TGTGCCACTACAGAGGGTGCAGGAGTCCCCCTCCACTTT	CATTEGAGVPLHF
TRBV25-1	-	once	TRBJ1-2	TGTGCCAGCACCGCGGTCTCGGTTGACTATGGCTACACCTTC	CASTAVSVDYGYTF
TRBV7-9	-	many	TRBJ2-5	TGTGCCAGCAGCTACTTACAAGAGACCCAGTACTTC	CASSYLQETQYF
TRBV9	-	few	TRBJ1-5	TGTGCCAGCAGCCCATATGGGGGGGGTTTGGAGCCCCAGCATTTT	CASSPYGGGLEPQHF
TRBV9	-	-	TRBJ2-7	TGTGCCAGCAGCGTAGCCGTGGGAGGCGAGCAGTACTTC	CASSVAVGGEQYF
TRBV11-1	-	-	TRBJ2-7	TGTGCCTGGAGTGTATCGGGGGAGGCCTACGAGCAGTACTTC	CAWSVSGEAYEQYF
TRBV29-1	-	many	TRBJ2-2	TGCAGCGTTGAGACTGGCGCCGGGGAGCTGTTTTTT	CSVETGAGELFF
TRBV7-2	-	-	TRBJ2-6	TGTGCCAGCAGCTTATCGCCCGGGGTTGGTACTGAAGCTTTC	CASSLSPGVGTEAF